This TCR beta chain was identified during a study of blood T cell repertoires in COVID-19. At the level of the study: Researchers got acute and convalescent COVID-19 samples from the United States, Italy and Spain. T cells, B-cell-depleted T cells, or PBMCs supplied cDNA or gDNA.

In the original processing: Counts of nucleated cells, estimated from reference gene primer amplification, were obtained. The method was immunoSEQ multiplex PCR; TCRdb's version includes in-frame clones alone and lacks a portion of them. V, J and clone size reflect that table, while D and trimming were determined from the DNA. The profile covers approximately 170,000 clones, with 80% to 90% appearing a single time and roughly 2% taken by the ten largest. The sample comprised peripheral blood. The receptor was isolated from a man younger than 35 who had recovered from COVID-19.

The CDR3 DNA is TGCAGTGCTAACAGGGACCATGGCTACACCTTC. It codes for CSANRDHGYTF. This chain connects TRBV20-1 to TRBJ1-2, with TRBD1 as a possible D gene (6 bases). Germline V gene sequence: CDR1 DFQATT, CDR2 SNEGSKA (reference sequence). This CDR3 is built from 11 residues. Trimming pared 4 bases from V and 6 bases from J, leaving 9 bases between.